This T cell receptor beta chain was sequenced for a study of response to subunit inactivated influenza vaccine. This clonotype was seen many times. Antigen unknown. TCRdb analysed the RT-PCR reads with MiXCR anew, one entry per CDR3 protein. The sample holds hundreds of thousands of distinct CDR3 sequences, 14% seen once. Study outcomes and limitations: Each seasonal influenza vaccination recruits few new T cells, the authors suggested.

This TCR was sampled from a man aged 45 to 65 who received an inactivated influenza vaccine. The material sequenced was PBMCs from blood, taken roughly 15 days before vaccination.

The CDR3: CASSGGPTSGAYNEQFF. CDR3 coding DNA: TGTGCCAGCAGTGGAGGCCCCACTAGCGGGGCCTACAATGAGCAGTTCTTC. The rearrangement joins TRBV2 to TRBJ2-1, with 10 bases lining up with TRBD2. Germline trimming cut 4 bases from V and 2 bases from J; bases unmatched to any gene: 8. Germline V CDR1 and CDR2: SNHLY, FYNNEI. This CDR3 spans 17 amino acids.